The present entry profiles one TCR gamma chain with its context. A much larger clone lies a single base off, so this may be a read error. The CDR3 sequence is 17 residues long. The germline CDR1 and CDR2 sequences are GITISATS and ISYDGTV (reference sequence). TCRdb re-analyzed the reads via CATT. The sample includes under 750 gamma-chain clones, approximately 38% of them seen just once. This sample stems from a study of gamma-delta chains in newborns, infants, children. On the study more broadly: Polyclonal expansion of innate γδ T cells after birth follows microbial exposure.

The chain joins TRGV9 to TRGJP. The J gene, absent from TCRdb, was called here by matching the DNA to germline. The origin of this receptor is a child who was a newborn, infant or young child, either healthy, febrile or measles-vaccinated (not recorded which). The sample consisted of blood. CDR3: CALWEVHGESGKKIKVF. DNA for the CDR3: TGTGCCTTGTGGGAGGTGCACGGCGAGTCGGGCAAAAAAATCAAGGTATTT.